This record covers a single T cell receptor beta chain. A read error may produce the germline difference seen at one junction end. CDR3 length: 17 amino acids. From germline, CDR1 is SSHAT and CDR2 FNYEAQ (reference sequence). This sample was taken from a study of T cell changes during pregnancy in multiple sclerosis. Measured with immunoSEQ multiplex PCR; TCRdb has only the in-frame clones, and not every one. The top ten clones hold over 7% of a sample with around 13,000 clones, more than 70% of them seen once. The TCR comes from a female donor in good health, enrolled as a control in a pregnancy study. The chain uses TRBV7-7 and TRBJ2-5; TRBD2 matches 10 bases. This sample comprised CD8+ T cells from peripheral blood mononuclear cells, obtained in the second trimester of pregnancy. CDR3 sequence reads: CASSLIRISGGLETQYF. The CDR3 DNA is TGTGCTAGCAGCTTAATTCGTATTAGCGGGGGGCTCGAGACCCAGTACTTC.